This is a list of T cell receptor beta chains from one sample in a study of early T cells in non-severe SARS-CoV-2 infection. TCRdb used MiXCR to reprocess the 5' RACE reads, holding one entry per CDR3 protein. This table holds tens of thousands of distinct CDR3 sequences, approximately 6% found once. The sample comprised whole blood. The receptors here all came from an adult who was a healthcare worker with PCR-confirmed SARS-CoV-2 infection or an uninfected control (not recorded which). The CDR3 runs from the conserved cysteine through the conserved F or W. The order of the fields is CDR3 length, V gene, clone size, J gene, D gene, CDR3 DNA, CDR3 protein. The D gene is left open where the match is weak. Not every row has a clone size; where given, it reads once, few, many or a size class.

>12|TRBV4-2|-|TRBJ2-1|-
TGTGCCAGCAGCGCTAGGGGCAATGAGCAGTTCTTC
CASSARGNEQFF
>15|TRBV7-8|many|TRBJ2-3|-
TGTGCCAGCAGCAAAATGGAGGGGAGCACAGATACGCAGTATTTT
CASSKMEGSTDTQYF
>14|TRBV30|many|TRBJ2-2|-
TGTGCCTGGGGAAGACAGGCGAACACCGGGGAGCTGTTTTTT
CAWGRQANTGELFF
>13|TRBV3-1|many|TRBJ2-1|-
TGTGCCAGCGGTCGGAACAATGACAATGAGCAGTTCTTC
CASGRNNDNEQFF
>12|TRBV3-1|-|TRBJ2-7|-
TGTGCCAGCAGCCAAGGAAAATACGAGCAGTACTTC
CASSQGKYEQYF
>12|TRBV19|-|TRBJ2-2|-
TGTGCCAGTAGTACCACAACCGGGGAGCTGTTTTTT
CASSTTTGELFF
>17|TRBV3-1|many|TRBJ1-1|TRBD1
TGTGCCAGCAGGCACCTGTACAGGGGCGGAGAGAACACTGAAGCTTTCTTT
CASRHLYRGGENTEAFF
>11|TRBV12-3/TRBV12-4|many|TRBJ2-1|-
TGTGCCAGCAGTGAATACAATGAGCAGTTCTTC
CASSEYNEQFF
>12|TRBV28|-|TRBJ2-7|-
TGTGCCAGCAGTTTGACTGAAAGCGAGCAGTACTTC
CASSLTESEQYF
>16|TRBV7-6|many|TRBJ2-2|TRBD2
TGTGCCAGCAGCCCCGCGGGGGGCTGGGGCACCGGGGAGCTGTTTTTT
CASSPAGGWGTGELFF
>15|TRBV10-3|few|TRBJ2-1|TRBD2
TGTGCCATCAGAGGGACTAGCGGGGGATACAATGAGCAGTTCTTC
CAIRGTSGGYNEQFF
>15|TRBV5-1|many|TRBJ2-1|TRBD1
TGCGCCAGCAGCTTGGAGGGGGCGGTGAACAATGAGCAGTTCTTC
CASSLEGAVNNEQFF
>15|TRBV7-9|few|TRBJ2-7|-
TGTGCCAGCAGCCTCGGACACACGAGCTCCTACGAGCAGTACTTC
CASSLGHTSSYEQYF
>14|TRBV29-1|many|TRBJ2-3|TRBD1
TGCAGCGTTGTCCGACAGGGGACTACAGATACGCAGTATTTT
CSVVRQGTTDTQYF
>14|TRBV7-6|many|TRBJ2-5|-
TGTGCCAGCAGCTTAGCGGCAAAGTCAGAGACCCAGTACTTC
CASSLAAKSETQYF
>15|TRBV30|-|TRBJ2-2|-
TGTGCCTGGAGTTGGAGGGCCGAGAACACCGGGGAGCTGTTTTTT
CAWSWRAENTGELFF
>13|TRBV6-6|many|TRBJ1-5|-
TGTGCCAGCAGCGTTCCCCTTCGCCAGCCCCAGCATTTT
CASSVPLRQPQHF
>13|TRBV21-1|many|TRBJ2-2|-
TGTGCCAGCAGCAAAGGCAGTCGCGGGGAGCTGTTTTTT
CASSKGSRGELFF
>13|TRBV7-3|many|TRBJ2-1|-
TGTGCCAGCAGCTCGAAACTCACGGGGGAGCAGTTCTTC
CASSSKLTGEQFF
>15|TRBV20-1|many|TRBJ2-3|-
TGCAGTGCTAGGGTCTTATCGGGGGGCCCAGATACGCAGTATTTT
CSARVLSGGPDTQYF
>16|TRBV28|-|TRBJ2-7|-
TGTGCCAGCAGTTTGCCGACAGACCCCCAACCCTACGAGCAGTACTTC
CASSLPTDPQPYEQYF
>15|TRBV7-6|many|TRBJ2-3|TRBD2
TGTGCCAGCAGCCCCACGACTAGCGGGGTCGATACGCAGTATTTT
CASSPTTSGVDTQYF
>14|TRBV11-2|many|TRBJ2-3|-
TGTGCCAGCAGCCCCCCCGGTCAGGCAGATACGCAGTATTTT
CASSPPGQADTQYF
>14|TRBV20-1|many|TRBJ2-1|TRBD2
TGCAGTGCCCCCCCTAGCGGGACCGTCAATGAGCAGTTCTTC
CSAPPSGTVNEQFF
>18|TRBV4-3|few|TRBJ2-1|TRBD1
TGCGCCAGCAGCCAAGTCCTAGGACAGGGGAGCTCCTACAATGAGCAGTTCTTC
CASSQVLGQGSSYNEQFF
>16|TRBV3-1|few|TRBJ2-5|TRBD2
TGTGCCAGCAGCCAGGGACTAGCGGGGAATGGGGAGACCCAGTACTTC
CASSQGLAGNGETQYF
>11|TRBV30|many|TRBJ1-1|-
TGTGCCTGGGAACGGTTTTACGAAGCTTTCTTT
CAWERFYEAFF
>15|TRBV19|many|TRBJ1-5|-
TGTGCCAGTAGCCAGATTCGGGCTATCAATCAGCCCCAGCATTTT
CASSQIRAINQPQHF
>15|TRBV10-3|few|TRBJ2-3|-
TGTGCCATCAGGGCAGGATTCTCTAGCACAGATACGCAGTATTTT
CAIRAGFSSTDTQYF
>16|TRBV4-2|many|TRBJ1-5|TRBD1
TGTGCCAGCAGCCAAGACGGGACAACAGGGGACCAGCCCCAGCATTTT
CASSQDGTTGDQPQHF
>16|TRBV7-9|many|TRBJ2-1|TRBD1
TGTGCCAGCAGCTATTCCGGGACAGGGAAGGTCAATGAGCAGTTCTTC
CASSYSGTGKVNEQFF
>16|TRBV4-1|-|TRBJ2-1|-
TGCGCCAGCAGCCAAGATTCAGCAGAGGGCTACAATGAGCAGTTCTTC
CASSQDSAEGYNEQFF
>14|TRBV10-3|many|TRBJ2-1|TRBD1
TGTGCCATCAGCGCCGGGACAGCCTACAATGAGCAGTTCTTC
CAISAGTAYNEQFF
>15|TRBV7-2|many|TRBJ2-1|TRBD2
TGTGCCAGCAGCTTACGAATAGCGGGGGCCAATGAGCAGTTCTTC
CASSLRIAGANEQFF
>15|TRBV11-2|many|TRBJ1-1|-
TGTGCCAGCAGCCGCCGCTCACAGGGTGACACTGAAGCTTTCTTT
CASSRRSQGDTEAFF
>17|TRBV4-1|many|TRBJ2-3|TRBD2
TGCGCCAGCAGCCAAGGACCAGGTAGCGGGCCTGAGGATACGCAGTACTTT
CASSQGPGSGPEDTQYF
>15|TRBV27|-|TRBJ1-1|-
TGTGCCAGCAGTTTAGCCTCCGAACAGGGTACTGAAGCTTTCTTT
CASSLASEQGTEAFF
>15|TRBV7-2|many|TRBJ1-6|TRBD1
TGTGCCAGCAGCTTAGTGGGGACAGGCAATTCACCCCTCCACTTT
CASSLVGTGNSPLHF
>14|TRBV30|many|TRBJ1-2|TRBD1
TGTGCCTATAACCCACAGGGGATTAACTATGGCTACACCTTC
CAYNPQGINYGYTF
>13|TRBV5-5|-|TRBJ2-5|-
TGTGCCAGCAGCTCGACAGGGAGGGAGACCCAGTACTTC
CASSSTGRETQYF
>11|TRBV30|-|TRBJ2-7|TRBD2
TGCGTAGCGGGGGAGGCCTACGAGCAGTACTTC
CVAGEAYEQYF
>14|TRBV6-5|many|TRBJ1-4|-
TGTGCCAGCGGTCAGACCTCCCCTAATGAAAAACTGTTTTTT
CASGQTSPNEKLFF
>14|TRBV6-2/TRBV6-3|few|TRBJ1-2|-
TGTGCCAGCAGTACCCTACAGGTCGTTTATGGCTACACCTTC
CASSTLQVVYGYTF
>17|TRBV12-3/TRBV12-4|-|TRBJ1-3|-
TGTGCCAGCAGTCCACTTAAGAGGGGCGCGGAAGGAAACACCATATATTTT
CASSPLKRGAEGNTIYF
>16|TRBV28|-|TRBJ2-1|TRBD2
TGTGCCAGCACCGATAGGGTTTCGGGGGGTACTTATGAGCAGTTCTTC
CASTDRVSGGTYEQFF
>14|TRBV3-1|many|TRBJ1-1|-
TGTGCCAGCAGCTCCCACGGAGAGAACACTGAAGCTTTCTTT
CASSSHGENTEAFF
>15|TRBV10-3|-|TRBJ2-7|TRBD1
TGTGCCATCAGATCCGGGACAGGAAAACCCTACGAGCAGTACTTC
CAIRSGTGKPYEQYF
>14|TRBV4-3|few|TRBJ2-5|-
TGCGCCAGCAGCCAAGAAGCTGGGGAAGAGACCCAGTACTTC
CASSQEAGEETQYF
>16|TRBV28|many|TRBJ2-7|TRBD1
TGTGCCAGCAGTTCGATAGACAGGGTGCGATCCTACGAGCAGTACTTC
CASSSIDRVRSYEQYF
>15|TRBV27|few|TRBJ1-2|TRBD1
TGTGCCAGCAGTTTATTGGGACAGGGATTGGGCGGCTACACCTTC
CASSLLGQGLGGYTF
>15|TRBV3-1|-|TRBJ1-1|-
TGTGCCAGCAGCCAGCTAGGGGTCCCCAACACTGAAGCTTTCTTT
CASSQLGVPNTEAFF